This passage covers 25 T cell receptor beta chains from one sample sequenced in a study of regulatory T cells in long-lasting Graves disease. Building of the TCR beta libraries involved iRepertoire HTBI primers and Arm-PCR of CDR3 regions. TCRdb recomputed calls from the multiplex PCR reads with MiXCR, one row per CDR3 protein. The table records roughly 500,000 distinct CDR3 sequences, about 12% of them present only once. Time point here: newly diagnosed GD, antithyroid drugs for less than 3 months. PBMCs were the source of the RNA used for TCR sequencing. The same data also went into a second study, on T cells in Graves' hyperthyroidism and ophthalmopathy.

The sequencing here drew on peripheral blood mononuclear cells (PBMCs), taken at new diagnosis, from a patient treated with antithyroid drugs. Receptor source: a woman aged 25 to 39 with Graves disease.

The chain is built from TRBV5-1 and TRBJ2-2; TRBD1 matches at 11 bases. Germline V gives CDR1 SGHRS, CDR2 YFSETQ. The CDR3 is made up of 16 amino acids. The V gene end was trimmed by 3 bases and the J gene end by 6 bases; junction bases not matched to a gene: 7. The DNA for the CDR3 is TGCGCCAGCAGCTCCCCCGGACAGGGGGCGTCCGGGGAGCTGTTTTTT. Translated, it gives CASSSPGQGASGELFF.

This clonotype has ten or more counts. CDR3 in amino acids: CASTLPGRVGEEQFF. The CDR3 DNA reads as TGTGCCAGCACCCTTCCCGGACGTGTTGGCGAGGAGCAGTTCTTC. J is TRBJ2-1 and V is TRBV7-9; no reliable D call. Trimming left V 7 bases short and J 10 bases short, with 23 bases between. Germline CDR1 and CDR2: SEHNR and FQNEAQ (reference sequence). The CDR3 spans 15 residues.

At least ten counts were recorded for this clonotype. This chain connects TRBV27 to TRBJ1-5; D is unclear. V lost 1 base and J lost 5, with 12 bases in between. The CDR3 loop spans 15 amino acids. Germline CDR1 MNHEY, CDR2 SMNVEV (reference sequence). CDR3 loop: CASSLYPSPHQPQHF. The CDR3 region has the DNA TGTGCCAGCAGTTTATACCCAAGCCCGCATCAGCCCCAGCATTTT.

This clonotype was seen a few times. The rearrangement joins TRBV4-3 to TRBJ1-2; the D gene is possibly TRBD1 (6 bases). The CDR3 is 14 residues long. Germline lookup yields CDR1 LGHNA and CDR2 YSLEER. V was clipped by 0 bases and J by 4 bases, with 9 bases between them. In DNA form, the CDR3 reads TGCGCCAGCAGCCAAGACGGACAGTCCTATGGCTACACCTTC. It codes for CASSQDGQSYGYTF.

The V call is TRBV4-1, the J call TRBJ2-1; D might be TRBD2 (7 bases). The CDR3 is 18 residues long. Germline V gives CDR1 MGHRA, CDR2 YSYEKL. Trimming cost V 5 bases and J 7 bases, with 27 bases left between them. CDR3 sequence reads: CASSSHLRGEGPRNEQFF. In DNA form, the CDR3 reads TGCGCCAGCAGCTCGCACCTTAGGGGGGAGGGCCCTCGGAATGAGCAGTTCTTC.

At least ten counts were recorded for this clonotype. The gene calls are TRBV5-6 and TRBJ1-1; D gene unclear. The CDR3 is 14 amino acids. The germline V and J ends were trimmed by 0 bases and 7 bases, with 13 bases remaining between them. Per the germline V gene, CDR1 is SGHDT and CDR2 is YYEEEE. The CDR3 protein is CASSLVLSGDEAFF. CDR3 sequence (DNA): TGTGCCAGCAGCTTGGTATTATCGGGAGATGAAGCTTTCTTT.

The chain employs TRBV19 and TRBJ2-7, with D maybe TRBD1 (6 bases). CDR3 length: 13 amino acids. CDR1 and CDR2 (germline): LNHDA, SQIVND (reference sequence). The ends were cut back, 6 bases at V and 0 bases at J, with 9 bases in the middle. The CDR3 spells CASRGATSYEQYF. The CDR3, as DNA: TGTGCCAGTAGGGGGGCCACCTCCTACGAGCAGTACTTC.

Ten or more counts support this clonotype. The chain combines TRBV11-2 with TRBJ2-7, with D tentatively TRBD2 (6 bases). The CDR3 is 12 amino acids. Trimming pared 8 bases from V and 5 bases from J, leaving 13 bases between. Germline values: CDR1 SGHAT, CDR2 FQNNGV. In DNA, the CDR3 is TGTGCCAGCGGGGGGTTGTTGGACGAGCAGTACTTC. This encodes CASGGLLDEQYF.

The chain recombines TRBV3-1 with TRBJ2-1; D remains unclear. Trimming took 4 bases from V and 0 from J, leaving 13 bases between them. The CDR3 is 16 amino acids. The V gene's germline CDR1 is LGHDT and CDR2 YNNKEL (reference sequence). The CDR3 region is CASSRLQLGSYNEQFF. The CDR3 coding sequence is TGTGCCAGCAGCCGATTACAGCTCGGCTCCTACAATGAGCAGTTCTTC.

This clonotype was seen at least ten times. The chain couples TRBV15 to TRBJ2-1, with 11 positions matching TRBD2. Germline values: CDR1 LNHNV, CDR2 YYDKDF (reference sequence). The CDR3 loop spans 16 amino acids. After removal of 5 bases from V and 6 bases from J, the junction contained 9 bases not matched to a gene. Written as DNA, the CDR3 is TGTGCCACCAGCTTGGGAGGTAGCGGGAGGGGCAATGAGCAGTTCTTC. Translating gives CATSLGGSGRGNEQFF.

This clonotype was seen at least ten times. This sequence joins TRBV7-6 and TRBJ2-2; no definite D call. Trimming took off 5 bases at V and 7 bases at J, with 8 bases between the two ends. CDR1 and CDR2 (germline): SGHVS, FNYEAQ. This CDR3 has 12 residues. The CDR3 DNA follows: TGTGCCAGCAGCGGGATCGGCGGGGAGCTGTTTTTT. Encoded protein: CASSGIGGELFF.

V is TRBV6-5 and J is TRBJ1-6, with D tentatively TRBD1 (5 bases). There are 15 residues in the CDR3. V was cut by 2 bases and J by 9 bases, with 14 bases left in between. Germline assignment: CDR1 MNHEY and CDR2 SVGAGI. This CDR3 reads CASSYRPGGLSPLHF. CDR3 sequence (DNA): TGTGCCAGCAGTTACAGACCCGGGGGTCTTTCACCCCTCCACTTT.

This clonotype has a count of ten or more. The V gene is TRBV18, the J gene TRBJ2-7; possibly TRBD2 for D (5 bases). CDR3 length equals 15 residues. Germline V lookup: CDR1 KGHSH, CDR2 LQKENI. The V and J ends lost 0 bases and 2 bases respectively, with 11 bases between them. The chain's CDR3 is CASSPPFGETYEQYF. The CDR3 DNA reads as TGTGCCAGCTCACCACCGTTCGGGGAGACCTACGAGCAGTACTTC.

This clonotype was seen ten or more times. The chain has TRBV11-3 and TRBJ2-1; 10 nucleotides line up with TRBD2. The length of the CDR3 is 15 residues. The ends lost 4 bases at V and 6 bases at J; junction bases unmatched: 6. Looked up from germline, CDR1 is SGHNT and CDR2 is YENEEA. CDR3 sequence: CASSSAGGPFNEQFF. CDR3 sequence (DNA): TGTGCCAGCAGCTCAGCGGGAGGGCCGTTCAATGAGCAGTTCTTC.

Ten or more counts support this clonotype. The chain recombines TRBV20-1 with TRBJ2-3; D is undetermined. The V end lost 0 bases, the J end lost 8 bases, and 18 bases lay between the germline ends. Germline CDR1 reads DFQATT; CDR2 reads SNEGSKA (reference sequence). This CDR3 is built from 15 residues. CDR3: CSAREAYKDPRTQYF. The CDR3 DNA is TGCAGTGCTAGAGAGGCATACAAGGACCCCCGTACGCAGTATTTT.

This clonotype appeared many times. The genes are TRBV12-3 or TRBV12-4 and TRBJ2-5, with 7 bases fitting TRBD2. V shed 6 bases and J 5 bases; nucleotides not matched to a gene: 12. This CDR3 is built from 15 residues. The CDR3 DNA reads TGTGCCAGCAGGCTTCTGGGGGGGAGTGGGGAGACCCAGTACTTC. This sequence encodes CASRLLGGSGETQYF.

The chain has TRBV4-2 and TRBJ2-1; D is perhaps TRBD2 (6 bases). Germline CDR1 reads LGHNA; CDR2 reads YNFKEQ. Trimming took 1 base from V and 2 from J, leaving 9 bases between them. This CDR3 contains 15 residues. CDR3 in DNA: TGTGCCAGCAGCCAAGGGGCTAGCGCCTACAATGAGCAGTTCTTC. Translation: CASSQGASAYNEQFF.

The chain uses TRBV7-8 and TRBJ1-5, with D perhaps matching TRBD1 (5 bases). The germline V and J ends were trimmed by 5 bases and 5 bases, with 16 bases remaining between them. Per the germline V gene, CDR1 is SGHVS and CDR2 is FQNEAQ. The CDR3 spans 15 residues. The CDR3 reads CASSPFRVRDQPQHF. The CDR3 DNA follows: TGTGCCAGCAGCCCATTCAGGGTAAGAGATCAGCCCCAGCATTTT.

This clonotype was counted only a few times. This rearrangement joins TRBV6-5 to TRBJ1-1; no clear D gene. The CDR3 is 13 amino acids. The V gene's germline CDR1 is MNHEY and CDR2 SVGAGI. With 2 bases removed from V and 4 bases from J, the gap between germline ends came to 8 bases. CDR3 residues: CASSYVGSTEAFF. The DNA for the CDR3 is TGTGCCAGCAGTTACGTTGGCAGCACTGAAGCTTTCTTT.

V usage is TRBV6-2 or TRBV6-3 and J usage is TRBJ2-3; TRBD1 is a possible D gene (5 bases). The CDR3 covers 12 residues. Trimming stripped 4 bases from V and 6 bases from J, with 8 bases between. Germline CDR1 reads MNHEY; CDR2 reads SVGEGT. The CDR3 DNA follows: TGTGCCAGCAGTTCCAGGGTGGATACGCAGTATTTT. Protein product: CASSSRVDTQYF.

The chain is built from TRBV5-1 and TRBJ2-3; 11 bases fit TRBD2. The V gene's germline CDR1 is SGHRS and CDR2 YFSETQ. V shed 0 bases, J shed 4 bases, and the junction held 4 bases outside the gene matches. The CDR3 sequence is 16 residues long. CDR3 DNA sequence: TGCGCCAGCAGCTTGGTTAGCGGGAGGGCGGCAGATACGCAGTATTTT. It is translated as CASSLVSGRAADTQYF.

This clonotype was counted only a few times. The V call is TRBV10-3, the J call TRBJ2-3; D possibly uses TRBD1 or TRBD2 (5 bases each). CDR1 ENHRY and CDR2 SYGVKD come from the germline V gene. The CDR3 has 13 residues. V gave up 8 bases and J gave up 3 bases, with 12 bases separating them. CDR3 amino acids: CAILGEGTDTQYF. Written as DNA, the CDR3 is TGTGCCATCCTGGGCGAGGGGACAGATACGCAGTATTTT.

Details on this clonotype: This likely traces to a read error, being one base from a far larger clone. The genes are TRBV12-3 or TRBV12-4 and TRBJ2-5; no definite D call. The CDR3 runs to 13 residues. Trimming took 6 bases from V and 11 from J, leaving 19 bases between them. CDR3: CASSLDVGNEQYF. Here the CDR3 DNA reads TGTGCCAGCAGCCTGGACGTGGGCAATGAGCAGTACTTC.

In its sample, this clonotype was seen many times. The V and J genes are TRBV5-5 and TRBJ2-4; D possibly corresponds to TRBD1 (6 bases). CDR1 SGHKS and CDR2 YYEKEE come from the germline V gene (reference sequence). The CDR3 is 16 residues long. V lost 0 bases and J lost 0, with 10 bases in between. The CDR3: CASSLEPRGAKNIQYF. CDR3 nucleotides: TGTGCCAGCAGCTTGGAGCCCAGGGGAGCCAAAAACATTCAGTACTTC.

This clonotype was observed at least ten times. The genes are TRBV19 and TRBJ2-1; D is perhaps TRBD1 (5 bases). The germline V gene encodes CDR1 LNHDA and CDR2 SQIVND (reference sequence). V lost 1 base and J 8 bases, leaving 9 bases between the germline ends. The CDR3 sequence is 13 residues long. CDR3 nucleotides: TGTGCCAGTAGTATAGTTCCAGGGTATGAGCAGTTCTTC. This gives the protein CASSIVPGYEQFF.